The next 19 T cell receptor beta chains were all read from a single sample in a study of identical twins. TCRdb analysed the 5' RACE reads with MiXCR anew, one entry per CDR3 protein. The sample contains 550,000 to 800,000 distinct CDR3 sequences, roughly 6.6% of which appear only once. This sample was also put to use in a study of yellow fever vaccine responses in identical twins.

The specimen sequenced was PBMCs. These receptors all stem from a woman under 30 in good health.

This clonotype came up a few times. The gene calls are TRBV19 and TRBJ2-7; 9 bases agree with TRBD1. Losses at the gene ends were 3 bases for V and 0 bases for J; bases not matched to a gene: 6. CDR1 LNHDA and CDR2 SQIVND come from the germline V gene (reference sequence). This CDR3 comprises 16 residues. The DNA of the CDR3 is TGTGCCAGTAGTATCTCTGGACAGGGGAGCTCCTACGAGCAGTACTTC. This encodes CASSISGQGSSYEQYF.

This clonotype was recorded at least ten times. The chain employs TRBV13 and TRBJ1-1; D gene unclear. V was clipped by 5 bases and J by 2 bases, with 9 bases between them. The CDR3 spans 13 residues. Germline CDR1 and CDR2: PRHDT and FYEKMQ (reference sequence). The CDR3 nucleotides read TGTGCCAGCAGCCCCCCTCTAAACACTGAAGCTTTCTTT. Translated, it gives CASSPPLNTEAFF.

This clonotype was counted a few times. The rearrangement uses TRBV10-3 and TRBJ1-5; 8 bases fit TRBD1. V lost 6 bases to trimming and J lost 5 bases; unmatched junction nucleotides: 3. CDR1 ENHRY and CDR2 SYGVKD come from the germline V gene. CDR3 size: 13 residues. CDR3: CAIRGTGDQPQHF. CDR3 DNA: TGTGCCATCAGGGGGACAGGCGATCAGCCCCAGCATTTT.

This clonotype has more than one count but fewer than ten. The chain has TRBV15 and TRBJ2-3, with D possibly TRBD2 on 5 matching bases. The CDR3 sequence is 15 residues long. V lost 1 base and J lost 2, with 10 bases in between. CDR1 LNHNV and CDR2 YYDKDF come from the germline V gene (reference sequence). The CDR3 sequence: CATSRVLETTDTQYF. The CDR3 DNA reads as TGTGCCACCAGCAGAGTACTAGAAACCACAGATACGCAGTATTTT.

The chain's CDR3 is CASRRTSGGRNEQFF. Here the CDR3 DNA reads TGTGCCAGCAGACGGACTAGCGGGGGCCGCAATGAGCAGTTCTTC. This chain joins TRBV6-1 and TRBJ2-1; 13 bases agree with TRBD2. CDR1 is MNHNS, CDR2 SASEGT, per germline. Trimming cost V 6 bases and J 6 bases; bases outside gene matches: 5. The CDR3 is made up of 15 amino acids.

In this sample, this clonotype turned up a few times. The V gene is TRBV20-1, the J gene TRBJ2-7, with 7 bases identical to TRBD2. The trim removed 4 bases at V and 2 bases at J, leaving 11 bases unmatched. Germline CDR1 DFQATT, CDR2 SNEGSKA (reference sequence). The CDR3 covers 15 residues. CDR3 in amino acids: CSATSAGGSTYEQYF. The CDR3, as DNA: TGCAGTGCTACATCAGCCGGCGGGAGCACCTACGAGCAGTACTTC.

This clonotype came up many times. V usage is TRBV5-1 and J usage is TRBJ2-1; TRBD1 might be the D (6 bases). Germline loops: CDR1 SGHRS, CDR2 YFSETQ. The CDR3 is 15 amino acids. V lost 4 bases to trimming and J lost 5 bases, with 16 bases between them. The CDR3 spells CASSADSPWDNEQFF. As DNA, the CDR3 is TGCGCCAGCAGCGCGGACAGTCCTTGGGACAATGAGCAGTTCTTC.

This clonotype was detected many times. V gene TRBV7-9 combines with J gene TRBJ2-7; 10 bases agree with TRBD2. CDR3 length equals 16 residues. Germline loops: CDR1 SEHNR, CDR2 FQNEAQ (reference sequence). V dropped 4 bases and J dropped 2; count of bases not matched to a gene: 8. CDR3 region: CASSSTSGMMPYEQYF. CDR3 DNA: TGTGCCAGCAGCTCAACTAGCGGGATGATGCCCTACGAGCAGTACTTC. Full variable domain (rest looked up from reference TRBV7-9 and TRBJ2-7): DTGVSQNPRHKITKRGQNVTFRCDPISEHNRLYWYRQTLGQGPEFLTYFQNEAQLEKSRLLSDRFSAERPKGSFSTLEIQRTEQGDSAMYLCASSSTSGMMPYEQYFGPGTRLTVT.

This clonotype was counted a few times. This chain uses TRBV20-1 with TRBJ2-7; 14 nucleotides align to TRBD2. Germline-derived CDR1 and CDR2 are DFQATT and SNEGSKA (reference sequence). The CDR3 contains 16 residues. V dropped 0 bases and J dropped 6; count of bases not matched to a gene: 7. The CDR3 loop reads CSARDQTSGGAGEQYV. For the CDR3, the DNA is TGCAGTGCTAGAGATCAGACTAGCGGGGGGGCTGGCGAGCAGTACGTC.

A few counts support this clonotype. This chain connects TRBV27 to TRBJ2-1; TRBD2 aligns across 10 bases. This CDR3 spans 16 amino acids. From germline, CDR1 is MNHEY and CDR2 SMNVEV (reference sequence). Trimming removed 4 bases from V and 9 bases from J; junction bases left unmatched: 12. Here the CDR3 DNA reads TGTGCCAGCAGTTCTCCTAAAGCGGGGGGGCGGGTTGAGCAGTTCTTC. Protein product: CASSSPKAGGRVEQFF.

This clonotype was detected ten times or more. V gene TRBV5-1 combines with J gene TRBJ2-3; 8 bases fit TRBD1. CDR3 length: 16 amino acids. Germline V gene lookup returns CDR1 SGHRS and CDR2 YFSETQ. The J segment lost 0 bases and the V segment lost 4 bases, leaving 7 bases of the junction unmatched. The CDR3 protein is CASSGRQGPSTDTQYF. The CDR3 region has the DNA TGCGCCAGCAGCGGCAGACAGGGGCCTAGCACAGATACGCAGTATTTT.

The chain couples TRBV3-1 to TRBJ2-1; TRBD2 agrees at 7 bases. Germline trimming cut 2 bases from V and 2 bases from J; bases unmatched to any gene: 3. Per the germline V gene, CDR1 is LGHDT and CDR2 is YNNKEL (reference sequence). The CDR3 is 15 amino acids. The CDR3 is CASSQSGLPYNEQFF. In nucleotides, the CDR3 is TGTGCCAGCAGCCAATCGGGACTACCCTACAATGAGCAGTTCTTC.

Comments on this clonotype: Relative to the germline gene, one junction end is altered; a read error may explain this. The CDR3 DNA reads as TGTGCCAGCAGTTTAGGCCCCTGGGGAGAGACCAAGTACTTC. It is translated as CASSLGPWGETKYF. This chain connects TRBV28 to TRBJ2-5; perhaps TRBD2 as D (5 bases). The germline V gene encodes CDR1 MDHEN and CDR2 SYDVKM. The CDR3 runs 14 residues.

To note about this clonotype: An end of the junction differs from the germline gene, which may be a read error. The rearrangement links TRBV27 to TRBJ2-1, with 7 positions matching TRBD2. This CDR3 contains 15 residues. CDR1 and CDR2 from the germline V gene are MNHEY and SMNVEV (reference sequence). CDR3 protein: CASSFQRGSCNEQFF. Written as DNA, the CDR3 is TGTGCCAGCAGTTTCCAGCGGGGCTCCTGCAATGAGCAGTTCTTC.

This clonotype was counted ten times or more. The rearrangement uses TRBV12-3 or TRBV12-4 and TRBJ2-2; D is unresolved. The CDR3 runs 14 residues. Trimming pared 3 bases from V and 5 bases from J, leaving 10 bases between. As DNA, the CDR3 is TGTGCCAGCAGTTTCCGTAGTGGGACCGGGGAGCTGTTTTTT. Translating gives CASSFRSGTGELFF.

This chain links TRBV13 with TRBJ2-4, with 7 bases identical to TRBD1. The V gene's germline CDR1 is PRHDT and CDR2 FYEKMQ (reference sequence). J lost 0 bases, V lost 5 bases, and 10 bases had no gene match. This CDR3 is 17 amino acids long. CDR3 nucleotides: TGTGCCAGCAGCCCCGGGACAGCTCATTTAGCCAAAAACATTCAGTACTTC. Its translation is CASSPGTAHLAKNIQYF.

This clonotype has only a few counts. CDR3 bases: TGTGCCAGCAGCAGGGGGGGAACCACCGGGGAGCTGTTTTTT. Translating gives CASSRGGTTGELFF. The chain is built from TRBV7-2 and TRBJ2-2; a weak D match, TRBD2 (7 bases). Germline CDR1 reads SGHTA; CDR2 reads FQGNSA. The CDR3 is 14 amino acids. Trimming removed 5 bases from V and 4 bases from J, with 11 bases in between.

This clonotype showed up just a few times. CDR3 DNA sequence: TGTGCCAGCAGCCGCTTCGTCTACGAGCAGTACGTC. Its translation is CASSRFVYEQYV. The chain joins TRBV11-2 to TRBJ2-7, with D hard to call. V shed 5 bases and J shed 3 bases, with 8 bases lying between them. Germline assignment: CDR1 SGHAT and CDR2 FQNNGV. The CDR3 is 12 amino acids.

The genes are TRBV6-1 and TRBJ2-7, with 9 bases aligning to TRBD2. The J segment lost 9 bases and the V segment lost 6 bases, leaving 18 bases of the junction unmatched. Germline V gene lookup returns CDR1 MNHNS and CDR2 SASEGT. The CDR3 totals 16 residues. DNA for the CDR3: TGTGCCAGCAGCCCCGCTGTTCTAGCGGGGACCCCTATGCAGTACTTC. Translated: CASSPAVLAGTPMQYF.